The 9 T cell receptor beta chains reported below all come from one sample, sequenced in a study of T cell changes during pregnancy in multiple sclerosis. This table comes from immunoSEQ multiplex PCR, and its TCRdb copy is limited to in-frame clones, with some not included. This sample carries some 80,000 clones, 80% to 90% of them seen once, and the ten largest clones take about 1%. Sequencing was performed on peripheral blood, taken in the first trimester of pregnancy. All receptors derive from a female donor in good health, enrolled as a control in a pregnancy study.

The rearrangement links TRBV28 to TRBJ1-3; TRBD1 matches 10 bases. This CDR3 has 15 residues. The V and J ends lost 6 bases and 1 base, in that order; junction bases with no gene match: 3. Per the germline V gene, CDR1 is MDHEN and CDR2 is SYDVKM. The CDR3 DNA reads TGTGCCAGCAGCCGACAGGGGGCGTCTGGAAACACCATATATTTT. This codes for CASSRQGASGNTIYF.

This clone came up once. The chain uses TRBV14 and TRBJ2-1; a possible D gene is TRBD2 (6 bases). CDR1 and CDR2 from the germline V gene are SGHDN and FVKESK. CDR3 length: 15 amino acids. Deletions cut 2 bases from V and 4 bases from J, with 12 bases between. CDR3 protein: CASSQSGVSYNEQFF. DNA of the CDR3: TGTGCCAGCAGCCAATCGGGAGTCTCGTACAATGAGCAGTTCTTC.

This clone was found a few times. The chain is built from TRBV6-6 and TRBJ1-2; maybe TRBD1 (5 bases). The CDR3 has 13 amino acids. Germline V gives CDR1 MNHNY, CDR2 SVGAGI (reference sequence). The ends were cut back, 3 bases at V and 8 bases at J, with 13 bases in the middle. CDR3 DNA sequence: TGTGCCAGCAGTTATGGAGGGGAGATGGGCTACACCTTC. Protein product: CASSYGGEMGYTF.

This clone was picked up a small number of times. The J gene is TRBJ2-7, the V gene TRBV5-1; 8 bases map to TRBD2. The CDR3 spans 15 residues. Per germline, CDR1 SGHRS and CDR2 YFSETQ. The V gene end was trimmed by 3 bases and the J gene end by 4 bases; junction bases not matched to a gene: 9. CDR3 DNA: TGCGCCAGCAGCTCACCGGGGACTAGTCCTTACGAGCAGTACTTC. Translation: CASSSPGTSPYEQYF. Based on the CDR3 plus reference TRBV5-1 and TRBJ2-7, the full variable domain is KAGVTQTPRYLIKTRGQQVTLSCSPISGHRSVSWYQQTPGQGLQFLFEYFSETQRNKGNFPGRFSGRQFSNSRSEMNVSTLELGDSALYLCASSSPGTSPYEQYFGPGTRLTVT.

The chain has TRBV7-2 and TRBJ2-1; 13 bases are shared with TRBD2. V lost 4 bases and J lost 7; bases outside the gene matches: 4. CDR3 size: 15 residues. CDR1 is SGHTA, CDR2 FQGNSA, per germline. The CDR3 region has the DNA TGTGCCAGCAGCTCGGGACTAGCGGGGTGGAATGAGCAGTTCTTC. It codes for CASSSGLAGWNEQFF.

The chain employs TRBV6-6 and TRBJ1-1; maybe TRBD1 (5 bases). The germline CDR1 and CDR2 sequences are MNHNY and SVGAGI (reference sequence). The CDR3 spans 14 residues. V was shortened by 2 bases and J by 8 bases, with 15 bases between the two germline ends. DNA of the CDR3: TGTGCCAGCAGTTACGGTAGTCAGGGTTCCGAAGCTTTCTTT. It encodes CASSYGSQGSEAFF.

The CDR3 DNA reads TGCGCCAGCAGCCAAGTAGGCACAGGGGGGGAGACCCAGTACTTC. Its translation is CASSQVGTGGETQYF. This chain connects TRBV4-1 to TRBJ2-5, with 8 bases matching TRBD1. J gave up 5 bases and V 1 base, and 6 bases lay outside the gene matches. Germline values: CDR1 MGHRA, CDR2 YSYEKL. This CDR3 spans 15 amino acids.

The chain recombines TRBV6-5 with TRBJ2-7, with TRBD1 matching 9 bases. Looked up from germline, CDR1 is MNHEY and CDR2 is SVGAGI. Trimming removed 0 bases from V and 2 bases from J; junction bases left unmatched: 5. The CDR3 length is 16 residues. The CDR3 loop is CASSYSGQGTTYEQYF. CDR3 DNA sequence: TGTGCCAGCAGTTACTCGGGACAGGGTACCACCTACGAGCAGTACTTC.

This clone was seen a single time. The CDR3 loop reads CASSFRSKGDNSPLHF. The CDR3 DNA sequence: TGTGCCAGCAGCTTTCGAAGTAAAGGGGATAATTCACCCCTCCACTTT. This chain joins TRBV7-9 and TRBJ1-6, with a tentative D call TRBD1 (5 bases). CDR3 size: 16 residues. The V gene's germline CDR1 is SEHNR and CDR2 FQNEAQ (reference sequence). Trimming left V 3 bases short and J 5 bases short, with 14 bases between.